This is a list of T cell receptor beta chains from one sample in a study of T cell changes during pregnancy in multiple sclerosis. Data came from immunoSEQ multiplex PCR; TCRdb stores just in-frame clones and leaves some out. This sample has about 59,000 clones, with about 93% found just once. Sequencing was performed on CD4+ T cells from peripheral blood mononuclear cells, taken before pregnancy. The source is a female donor with multiple sclerosis, enrolled in a pregnancy study. CDR3s include the opening cysteine and the closing phenylalanine or tryptophan. The D gene is left open where the match is weak.

v_gene	d_gene	j_gene	CDR3aa	CDR3nt
TRBV29-1	.	TRBJ1-1	CSVVGPGVGTEAFF	TGCAGCGTCGTGGGCCCGGGAGTTGGCACTGAAGCTTTCTTT
TRBV28	.	TRBJ1-1	CASKAGGRVTEAFF	TGTGCCAGCAAAGCCGGGGGGCGCGTCACTGAAGCTTTCTTT
TRBV4-3	.	TRBJ2-1	CASSQAGSSYNEQFF	TGCGCCAGCAGCCAAGCTGGGAGCTCCTACAATGAGCAGTTCTTC
TRBV19	TRBD2	TRBJ2-3	CASSASGTSGFAQYF	TGTGCCAGTAGTGCTTCCGGGACTAGCGGCTTTGCGCAGTATTTT
TRBV5-5	.	TRBJ1-2	CASSSGMNYGYTF	TGTGCCAGCAGCTCCGGGATGAACTATGGCTACACCTTC
TRBV25-1	.	TRBJ2-1	CATGEFGNNEQFF	TGTGCCACCGGGGAATTTGGGAACAATGAGCAGTTCTTC
TRBV28	.	TRBJ1-2	CASSFGTFGYTF	TGTGCCAGCAGTTTCGGGACTTTCGGCTACACCTTC
TRBV5-6	.	TRBJ1-4	CASSLGGGLNEKLFF	TGTGCCAGCAGCTTGGGTGGCGGACTTAATGAAAAACTGTTTTTT
TRBV4-2	.	TRBJ2-6	CASSQDNSGANVLTF	TGTGCCAGCAGCCAGGACAACTCTGGGGCCAACGTCCTGACTTTC
TRBV4-2	TRBD2	TRBJ2-2	CASSQEGGRANGELFF	TGTGCCAGCAGCCAAGAAGGCGGGAGGGCGAACGGGGAGCTGTTTTTT
TRBV5-1	TRBD1	TRBJ2-1	CASGLGTAAYNEQFF	TGCGCCAGCGGTCTAGGGACAGCGGCCTACAATGAGCAGTTCTTC
TRBV11-1	.	TRBJ2-1	CASSSGTFGGEQFF	TGTGCCAGCAGCTCCGGGACCTTCGGGGGTGAGCAGTTCTTC
TRBV14	TRBD1	TRBJ1-2	CASSQSRGINYGYTF	TGTGCCAGCAGCCAAAGCAGGGGGATTAACTATGGCTACACCTTC
TRBV7-8	.	TRBJ1-5	CASSSGWGGNQPQHF	TGTGCCAGCAGCTCAGGGTGGGGTGGTAATCAGCCCCAGCATTTT
TRBV4-1	.	TRBJ2-1	CASSQNLPRRGQGVEQFF	TGCGCCAGCAGCCAAAACCTCCCCCGGAGGGGGCAGGGAGTTGAGCAGTTCTTC
TRBV7-2	TRBD2	TRBJ2-3	CASSRTSGNDLFTQYF	TGTGCCAGCAGCAGGACTAGCGGGAACGATCTTTTCACGCAGTATTTT
TRBV11-2	.	TRBJ1-2	CASSLGRYGYTF	TGTGCCAGCAGCTTAGGGAGGTATGGCTACACCTTC
TRBV7-2	TRBD2	TRBJ2-3	CASSSSSGRPDTQYF	TGTGCCAGCAGTTCCTCTAGCGGGAGGCCAGATACGCAGTATTTT